A selection of T cell receptor beta chains follows, all from one sample in a study of prognosis after radiotherapy for stage I lung cancer. TCRdb reanalysed the multiplex PCR reads using MiXCR and keeps one entry per CDR3 protein. Of more than 30,000 distinct CDR3 sequences listed, approximately 46% are singletons. Specimen: PBMCs, collected before or after stereotactic body radiation therapy (not recorded which). These receptor sequences come from a donor aged 50 or older with non-small cell lung cancer. Each CDR3 is given with its conserved first and last residue. D genes are given only for firm matches. Clone size is not always given. Where it is, it says once, few, many or a class for expanded clones.

TRBV5-1,TRBJ2-2,many,NA,16,CASSLVGGLVTGELFF,TGCGCCAGCAGCTTGGTTGGGGGGCTTGTCACCGGGGAGCTGTTTTTT
TRBV28,TRBJ2-2,NA,TRBD2,18,CASSSGTSDPTNTGELFF,TGTGCCAGCAGTTCCGGGACTAGCGATCCCACCAACACCGGGGAGCTGTTTTTT
TRBV4-2,TRBJ2-2,once,NA,12,CASSQANGELFF,TGTGCCAGCAGCCAAGCCAACGGGGAGCTGTTTTTT
TRBV6-1,TRBJ1-2,NA,NA,14,CSSAPVQGFYGYTF,TGTTCCAGCGCACCGGTACAGGGTTTCTATGGCTACACCTTC
TRBV20-1,TRBJ1-5,many,NA,13,CSARTGSYQPQHF,TGCAGTGCTAGAACAGGATCGTATCAGCCCCAGCATTTT
TRBV6-9,TRBJ2-3,many,NA,14,CASSYGTPRDTQYF,TGTGCCAGCAGTTACGGGACACCGAGGGATACGCAGTATTTT
TRBV5-1,TRBJ1-1,many,NA,16,CASSSGLSTANTEAFF,TGCGCCAGCAGCTCGGGTCTGTCGACGGCGAACACTGAAGCTTTCTTT
TRBV6-1,TRBJ1-1,many,NA,14,CASSPERGNTEAFF,TGTGCCAGCAGCCCGGAACGGGGGAACACTGAAGCTTTCTTT
TRBV3-1,TRBJ2-1,many,TRBD2,15,CASSLSGGAFNEQFF,TGTGCCAGCAGTCTTAGCGGGGGGGCTTTCAATGAGCAGTTCTTC
TRBV6-1,TRBJ2-7,medium-sized,NA,14,CASSIQTGPYEQYF,TGTGCCAGCAGTATACAGACAGGACCCTACGAGCAGTACTTC
TRBV28,TRBJ2-7,many,TRBD1,15,CASSRQTGGPYEQYF,TGTGCCAGCAGTCGGCAGACAGGGGGTCCCTACGAGCAGTACTTC
TRBV6-1,TRBJ2-7,NA,TRBD1,15,CASSHDRAITYEQYF,TGTGCCAGCAGCCACGACAGGGCCATAACATACGAGCAGTACTTC
TRBV11-2,TRBJ2-5,NA,NA,15,CASSHYTAGKETQYF,TGTGCCAGCAGCCATTACACGGCAGGGAAAGAGACCCAGTACTTC
TRBV30,TRBJ2-1,many,NA,10,CAWSKDEQFF,TGTGCCTGGAGTAAGGATGAGCAGTTCTTC
TRBV20-1,TRBJ1-5,many,TRBD1,16,CSARDPDRGIHQPQHF,TGCAGTGCTAGAGATCCGGACAGGGGAATACATCAGCCCCAGCATTTT
TRBV9,TRBJ2-1,many,TRBD2,14,CASSVGSSSGRVFF,TGTGCCAGCAGCGTAGGATCTTCCAGCGGGAGAGTGTTCTTC
TRBV28,TRBJ1-6,medium-sized,TRBD1,15,CASSLLTGLNSPLHF,TGTGCCAGCAGTCTACTGACAGGGCTTAATTCACCCCTCCACTTT
TRBV7-8,TRBJ2-7,NA,TRBD1,19,CASSLVWGQGSIVLYEQYF,TGTGCCAGCAGCTTAGTTTGGGGACAGGGTAGTATAGTCCTCTACGAGCAGTACTTC
TRBV19,TRBJ2-3,many,NA,16,CASRKASGGSTDTQYF,TGTGCCAGTCGAAAGGCATCCGGGGGAAGCACAGATACGCAGTATTTT
TRBV5-1,TRBJ2-5,many,TRBD1,15,CASSDDSTGKETQYF,TGCGCCAGCAGCGACGACTCGACAGGGAAAGAGACCCAGTACTTC
TRBV24-1,TRBJ2-3,many,NA,15,CATSDPGLKHGTQYF,TGTGCCACCAGTGATCCTGGACTTAAACACGGTACGCAGTATTTT
TRBV12-3/TRBV12-4,TRBJ2-5,NA,NA,12,CASSLLEETQYF,TGTGCCAGCAGTTTACTGGAAGAGACCCAGTACTTC
TRBV7-2,TRBJ1-1,once,NA,14,CASSLGGVNTEAFF,TGTGCCAGCAGCTTAGGAGGGGTGAACACTGAAGCTTTCTTT
TRBV3-1,TRBJ1-6,many,NA,14,CASSHGTGNSPLHF,TGTGCCAGCAGCCACGGGACGGGTAATTCACCCCTCCACTTT
TRBV19,TRBJ1-1,many,TRBD1,13,CASSPTGPTEAFF,TGTGCCAGTAGTCCGACAGGGCCTACTGAAGCTTTCTTT
TRBV6-1,TRBJ1-5,many,TRBD1,15,CASSDRLTGIQPQHF,TGTGCCAGCAGTGATAGGTTGACAGGGATACAGCCCCAGCATTTT
TRBV5-1,TRBJ2-2,NA,NA,14,CASSQQSNTGELFF,TGCGCCAGCAGCCAACAATCGAACACCGGGGAGCTGTTTTTT
TRBV10-2,TRBJ1-1,many,NA,13,CASSPGGGTEAFF,TGCGCCAGCAGTCCCGGGGGGGGCACTGAAGCTTTCTTT
TRBV12-3/TRBV12-4,TRBJ2-5,NA,NA,14,CASRDLSGPGTHYF,TGCGCCAGCAGAGACCTTAGCGGTCCGGGGACCCATTACTTC
TRBV3-1,TRBJ2-3,many,NA,13,CASSQTSTDTQYF,TGTGCCAGCAGCCAGACTAGCACAGATACGCAGTATTTT
TRBV3-2,TRBJ2-1,NA,NA,15,CASRQLAGGYNEQFF,TGTGCCAGCAGACAACTAGCGGGGGGTTACAATGAGCAGTTCTTC
TRBV20-1,TRBJ2-5,NA,TRBD2,16,CSARGRTSGNQETQYF,TGCAGTGCTAGAGGTAGGACTAGCGGAAACCAAGAGACCCAGTACTTC
TRBV12-3/TRBV12-4,TRBJ2-1,NA,NA,12,CASREGANEQFF,TGTGCCAGCAGGGAGGGCGCCAATGAGCAGTTCTTC
TRBV7-9,TRBJ2-2,many,NA,15,CASSAGATNTGELFF,TGTGCCAGCAGCGCAGGGGCAACGAACACCGGGGAGCTGTTTTTT
TRBV10-3,TRBJ1-3,many,NA,14,CAISLQGPGNTIYF,TGTGCCATCAGTTTACAGGGTCCTGGAAACACCATATATTTT
TRBV5-1,TRBJ2-3,NA,TRBD2,16,CASSSRAAGSTDTQYF,TGCGCCAGCTCGAGCCGAGCAGCGGGAAGCACAGATACGCAGTATTTT
TRBV10-3,TRBJ2-3,many,NA,14,CAIGQTSSTDTQYF,TGTGCCATCGGACAGACATCTAGCACAGATACGCAGTATTTT
TRBV6-5,TRBJ1-4,many,TRBD1,16,CASSYSSGTGSEKLFF,TGTGCCAGCAGTTACTCATCCGGGACAGGGAGTGAAAAACTGTTTTTT
TRBV20-1,TRBJ2-1,many,TRBD2,13,CSARTSGQRGQFF,TGCAGTGCGAGGACTAGCGGACAAAGGGGGCAGTTCTTC
TRBV20-1,TRBJ2-3,many,TRBD2,13,CSASGGWTDTQYF,TGCAGTGCTAGCGGGGGGTGGACAGATACGCAGTATTTT
TRBV6-1,TRBJ2-1,many,NA,19,CASSEDFPSDPSWDNEQFF,TGTGCCAGCAGCGAAGATTTTCCCTCAGATCCCTCCTGGGACAATGAGCAGTTCTTC
TRBV20-1,TRBJ1-6,many,NA,16,CSARDGGRVFNSPLHF,TGCAGTGCTAGAGATGGCGGCAGGGTGTTTAATTCACCCCTCCACTTT
TRBV29-1,TRBJ2-7,many,TRBD1,11,CSGGTGYEQYF,TGCAGCGGAGGGACAGGCTACGAGCAGTACTTC
TRBV4-1,TRBJ1-4,many,NA,17,CASSQETMSGPNEKLFF,TGCGCCAGCAGCCAAGAGACGATGTCAGGCCCTAATGAAAAACTGTTTTTT
TRBV19,TRBJ2-7,many,TRBD1,15,CASSIEGQGGSEQYF,TGTGCCAGTAGTATAGAGGGACAGGGCGGAAGCGAGCAGTACTTC
TRBV6-5,TRBJ1-2,NA,NA,14,CASSYRYSYYGYTF,TGTGCCAGCAGTTACAGATACAGCTACTATGGCTACACCTTC
TRBV6-1,TRBJ1-1,many,NA,16,CASNTARGALNTEAFF,TGTGCCAGCAACACCGCCCGGGGCGCCCTGAACACTGAAGCTTTCTTT
TRBV7-8,TRBJ1-5,many,TRBD1,13,CASSPGQLQPQHF,TGTGCCAGCAGCCCGGGACAGCTTCAGCCCCAGCATTTT
TRBV28,TRBJ1-5,few,NA,15,CASSQNRVSGQPQHF,TGTGCCAGCAGCCAAAACAGGGTTAGCGGGCAGCCCCAGCATTTT
TRBV15,TRBJ2-1,many,NA,15,CATSRDTGSYNEQFF,TGTGCCACCAGCAGAGATACGGGCTCCTACAATGAGCAGTTCTTC
TRBV10-3,TRBJ1-1,many,TRBD1,14,CAISALFVGTEPFF,TGTGCCATCAGTGCCCTATTCGTTGGGACAGAGCCTTTCTTT
TRBV28,TRBJ1-5,NA,NA,14,CAISFHREGHPQHF,TGTGCCATCAGTTTCCACAGGGAGGGCCATCCCCAGCATTTT